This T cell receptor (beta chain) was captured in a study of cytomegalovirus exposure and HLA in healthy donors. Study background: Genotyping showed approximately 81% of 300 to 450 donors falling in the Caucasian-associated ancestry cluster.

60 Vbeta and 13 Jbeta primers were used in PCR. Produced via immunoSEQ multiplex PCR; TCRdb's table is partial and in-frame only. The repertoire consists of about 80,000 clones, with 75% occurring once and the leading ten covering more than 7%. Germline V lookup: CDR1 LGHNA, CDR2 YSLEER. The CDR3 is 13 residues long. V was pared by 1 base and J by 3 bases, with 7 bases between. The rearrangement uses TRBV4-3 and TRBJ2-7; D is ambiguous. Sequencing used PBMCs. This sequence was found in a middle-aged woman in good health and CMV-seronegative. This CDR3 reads CASSQGLHYEQYF. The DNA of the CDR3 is TGCGCCAGCAGCCAAGGGCTTCACTACGAGCAGTACTTC.